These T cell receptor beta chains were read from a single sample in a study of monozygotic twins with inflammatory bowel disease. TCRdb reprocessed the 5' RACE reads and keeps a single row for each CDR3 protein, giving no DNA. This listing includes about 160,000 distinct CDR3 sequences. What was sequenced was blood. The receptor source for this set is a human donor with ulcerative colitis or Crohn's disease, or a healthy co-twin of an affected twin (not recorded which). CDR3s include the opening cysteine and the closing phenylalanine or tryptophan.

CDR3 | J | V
CAITNPGTYGYTF | TRBJ1-2 | TRBV10-3
CASSQRRTYQETQYF | TRBJ2-5 | TRBV7-8
CASSLGSGRGNEQFF | TRBJ2-1 | TRBV5-1
CASSQERAGAYNEQFF | TRBJ2-1 | TRBV4-2
CASSEEDGNTIYF | TRBJ1-3 | TRBV19
CSVTGGYGYTF | TRBJ1-2 | TRBV29-1
CATSHGQGLMRNTGELFF | TRBJ2-2 | TRBV24-1
CSARDGTSGGPWDEQFF | TRBJ2-1 | TRBV20-1
CASSTEDLGGEQYF | TRBJ2-7 | TRBV4-3
CASSQNRDSNQPQHF | TRBJ1-5 | TRBV4-1
CASSQTGNNQPQHF | TRBJ1-5 | TRBV7-2
CATSDHRDTGRSSYNEQFF | TRBJ2-1 | TRBV24-1
CATSRDSGTVSQYF | TRBJ2-3 | TRBV15
CASSSNGNTGELFF | TRBJ2-2 | TRBV5-1
CASSQGQGAFF | TRBJ1-1 | TRBV6-5
CASSYFGIVNTEAFF | TRBJ1-1 | TRBV6-5
CASSNPQGIHNEQFF | TRBJ2-1 | TRBV6-1
CASSPDRQGRLWTQYF | TRBJ2-5 | TRBV5-1
CASSGFEGQGINEQYF | TRBJ2-7 | TRBV5-1
CASSIDGGQPWYEQYF | TRBJ2-7 | TRBV9
CSASPSGRPTYEQYF | TRBJ2-7 | TRBV20-1
CASSLGTGSANYGYTF | TRBJ1-2 | TRBV5-1